This TCR beta chain was found in a study of blood T cell repertoires in COVID-19. The wider study: Spain, Italy and the United States supplied samples that represented acute and convalescent COVID-19.

Germline CDR1 and CDR2: MNHEY and SVGAGI. The length of the CDR3 is 16 residues. V dropped 2 bases and J dropped 1; count of bases not matched to a gene: 3. Participant reports of clinical history set cohort assignment. Before they entered the study, exposed participants had met a COVID-19 case within 2 weeks. Under the authors' procedure: Amplification of reference gene primers was used by the study to estimate nucleated cell counts. TCRdb keeps only in-frame clones here, not all; method: immunoSEQ multiplex PCR. The D gene and trimming were derived from the DNA, and the V and J assignments and clone size from that table. The table shows about 300,000 clones, with 89% occurring only once.

The origin of this receptor is a woman between 50 and 59 years old who had been exposed to COVID-19. This rearrangement joins TRBV6-5 to TRBJ2-2, with 8 bases matching TRBD1. What was sequenced was PBMCs or T cells enriched from blood (not recorded which). CDR3 DNA sequence: TGTGCCAGCAGTTACCGCGGGACAGGGAACACCGGGGAGCTGTTTTTT. Translation gives CASSYRGTGNTGELFF.